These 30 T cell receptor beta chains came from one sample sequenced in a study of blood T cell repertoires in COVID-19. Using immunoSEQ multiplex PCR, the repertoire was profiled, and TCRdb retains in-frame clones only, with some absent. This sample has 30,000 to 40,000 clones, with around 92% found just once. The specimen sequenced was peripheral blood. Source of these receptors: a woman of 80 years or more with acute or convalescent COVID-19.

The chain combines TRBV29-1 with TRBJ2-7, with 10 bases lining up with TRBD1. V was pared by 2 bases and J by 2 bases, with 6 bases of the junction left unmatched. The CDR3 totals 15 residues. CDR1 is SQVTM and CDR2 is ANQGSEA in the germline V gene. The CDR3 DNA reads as TGCAGCGTTGAAACCAGACAGGGGGCCGCCTACGAGCAGTACTTC. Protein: CSVETRQGAAYEQYF.

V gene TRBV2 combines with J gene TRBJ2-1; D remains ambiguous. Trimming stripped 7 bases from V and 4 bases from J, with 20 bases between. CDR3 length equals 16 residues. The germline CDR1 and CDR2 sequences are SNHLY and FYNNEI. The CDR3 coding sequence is TGTGCCAGCACCCGAAATAATGCGGAACCTTACAATGAGCAGTTCTTC. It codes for CASTRNNAEPYNEQFF.

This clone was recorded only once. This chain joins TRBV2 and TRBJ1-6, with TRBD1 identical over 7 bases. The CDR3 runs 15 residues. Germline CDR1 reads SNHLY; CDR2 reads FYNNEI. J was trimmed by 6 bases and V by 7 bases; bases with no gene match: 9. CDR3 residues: CASIRQGSLNSPLHF. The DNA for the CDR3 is TGTGCCAGCATCAGACAGGGTTCCCTTAATTCACCCCTCCACTTT.

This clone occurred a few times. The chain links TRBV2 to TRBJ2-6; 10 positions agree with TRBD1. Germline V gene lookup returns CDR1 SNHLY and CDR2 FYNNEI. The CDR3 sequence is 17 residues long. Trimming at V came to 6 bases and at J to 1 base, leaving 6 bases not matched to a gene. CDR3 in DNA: TGTGCCAGCAGGCCCGGGACAGGGGTGTCTGGGGCCAACGTCCTGACTTTC. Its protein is CASRPGTGVSGANVLTF.

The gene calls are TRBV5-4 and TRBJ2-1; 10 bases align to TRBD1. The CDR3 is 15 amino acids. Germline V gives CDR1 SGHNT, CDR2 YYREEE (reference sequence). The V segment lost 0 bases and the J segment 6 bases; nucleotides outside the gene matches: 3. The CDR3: CASSLVDRGANEQFF. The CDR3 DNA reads TGTGCCAGCAGCTTGGTGGACAGGGGGGCCAATGAGCAGTTCTTC.

CDR3 in amino acids: CASSILGLAGDRDTQYF. The CDR3 coding sequence is TGTGCCAGTAGTATCCTCGGACTAGCGGGGGACAGAGATACGCAGTATTTT. The V and J genes are TRBV19 and TRBJ2-3, with 13 bases fitting TRBD2. This CDR3 has 17 residues. Per the germline V gene, CDR1 is LNHDA and CDR2 is SQIVND (reference sequence). The ends lost 3 bases at V and 5 bases at J; junction bases unmatched: 8.

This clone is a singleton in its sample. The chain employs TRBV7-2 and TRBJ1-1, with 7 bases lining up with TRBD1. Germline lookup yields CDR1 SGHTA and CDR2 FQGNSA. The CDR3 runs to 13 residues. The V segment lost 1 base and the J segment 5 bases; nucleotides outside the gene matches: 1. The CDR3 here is CASSLGQGTEAFF. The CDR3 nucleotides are TGTGCCAGCAGCTTAGGACAGGGTACTGAAGCTTTCTTT.

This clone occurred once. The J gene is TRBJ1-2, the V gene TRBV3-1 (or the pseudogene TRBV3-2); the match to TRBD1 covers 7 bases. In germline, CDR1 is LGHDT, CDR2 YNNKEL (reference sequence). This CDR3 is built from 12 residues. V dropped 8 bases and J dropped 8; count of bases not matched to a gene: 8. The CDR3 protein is CASSPRGLGYTF. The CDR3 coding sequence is TGTGCCAGCTCGCCAAGGGGGCTAGGCTACACCTTC.

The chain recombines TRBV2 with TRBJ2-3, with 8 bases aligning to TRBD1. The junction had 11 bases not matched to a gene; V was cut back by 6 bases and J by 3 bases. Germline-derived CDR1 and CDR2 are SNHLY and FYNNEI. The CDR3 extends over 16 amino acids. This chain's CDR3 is CASREGQAGWTDTQYF. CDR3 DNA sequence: TGTGCCAGCAGGGAGGGACAGGCGGGCTGGACAGATACGCAGTATTTT.

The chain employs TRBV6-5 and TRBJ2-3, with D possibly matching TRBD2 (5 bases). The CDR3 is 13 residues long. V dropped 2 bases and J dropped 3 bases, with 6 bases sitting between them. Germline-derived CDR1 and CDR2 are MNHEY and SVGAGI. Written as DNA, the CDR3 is TGTGCCAGCAGTTACCCGGGAACAGATACGCAGTATTTT. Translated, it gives CASSYPGTDTQYF.

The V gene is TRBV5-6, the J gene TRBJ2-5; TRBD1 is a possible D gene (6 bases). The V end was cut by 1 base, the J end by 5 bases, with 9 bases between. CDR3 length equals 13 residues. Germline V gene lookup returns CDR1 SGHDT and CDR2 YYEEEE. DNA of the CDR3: TGTGCCAGCAGCTTGACAGGGTGGGAGACCCAGTACTTC. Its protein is CASSLTGWETQYF.

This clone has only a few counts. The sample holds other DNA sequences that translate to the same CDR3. As DNA, the CDR3 is TGTGCCAGCAGCCCGGGACAGGGGGACTATGGCTACACCTTC. It specifies CASSPGQGDYGYTF. The V call is TRBV9, the J call TRBJ1-2, with 11 nucleotides matching TRBD1. V dropped 4 bases and J dropped 3; count of bases not matched to a gene: 2. Germline V gene sequence: CDR1 SGDLS, CDR2 YYNGEE. The CDR3 is 14 amino acids.

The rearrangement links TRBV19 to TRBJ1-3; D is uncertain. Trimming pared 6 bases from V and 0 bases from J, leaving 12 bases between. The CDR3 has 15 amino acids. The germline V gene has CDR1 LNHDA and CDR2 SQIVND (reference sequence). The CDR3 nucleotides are TGTGCCAGTAGGCGAGACAACAACTCTGGAAACACCATATATTTT. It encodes CASRRDNNSGNTIYF.

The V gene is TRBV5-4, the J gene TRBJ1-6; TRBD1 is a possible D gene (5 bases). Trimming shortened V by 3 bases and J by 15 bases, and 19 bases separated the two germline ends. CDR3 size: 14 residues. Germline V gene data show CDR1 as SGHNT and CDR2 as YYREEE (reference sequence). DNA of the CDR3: TGTGCCAGCAGCTCGATCCGGGACTCCCACCACCTCCACTTT. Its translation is CASSSIRDSHHLHF. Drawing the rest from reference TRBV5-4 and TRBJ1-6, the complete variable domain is ETGVTQSPTHLIKTRGQQVTLRCSSQSGHNTVSWYQQALGQGPQFIFQYYREEENGRGNFPPRFSGLQFPNYSSELNVNALELDDSALYLCASSSIRDSHHLHFGNGTRLTVT.

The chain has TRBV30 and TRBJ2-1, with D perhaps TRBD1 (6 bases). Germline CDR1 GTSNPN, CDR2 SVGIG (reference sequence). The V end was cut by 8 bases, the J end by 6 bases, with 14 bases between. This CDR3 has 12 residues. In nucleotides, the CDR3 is TGTGCCGGCCGGGACAAGCCCAATGAGCAGTTCTTC. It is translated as CAGRDKPNEQFF.

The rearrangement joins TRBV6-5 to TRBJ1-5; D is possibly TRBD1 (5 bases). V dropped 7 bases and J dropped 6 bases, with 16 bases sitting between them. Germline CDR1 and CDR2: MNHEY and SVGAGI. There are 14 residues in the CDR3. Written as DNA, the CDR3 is TGTGCCAGCATCTTGACAGAAGCGGGTCAGCCCCAGCATTTT. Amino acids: CASILTEAGQPQHF.

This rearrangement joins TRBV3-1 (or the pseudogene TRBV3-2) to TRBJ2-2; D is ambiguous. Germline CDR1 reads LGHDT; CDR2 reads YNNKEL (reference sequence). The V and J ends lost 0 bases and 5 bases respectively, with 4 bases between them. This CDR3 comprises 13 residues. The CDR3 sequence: CASSQDPTGELFF. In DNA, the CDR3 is TGTGCCAGCAGCCAAGATCCAACCGGGGAGCTGTTTTTT.

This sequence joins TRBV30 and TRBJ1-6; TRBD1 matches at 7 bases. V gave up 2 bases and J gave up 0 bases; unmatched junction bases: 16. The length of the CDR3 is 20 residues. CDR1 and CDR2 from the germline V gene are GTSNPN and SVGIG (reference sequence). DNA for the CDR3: TGTGCCTGGAGTCGATTCAGGGGGACGAACGTCGGCTCCTATAATTCACCCCTCCACTTT. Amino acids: CAWSRFRGTNVGSYNSPLHF.

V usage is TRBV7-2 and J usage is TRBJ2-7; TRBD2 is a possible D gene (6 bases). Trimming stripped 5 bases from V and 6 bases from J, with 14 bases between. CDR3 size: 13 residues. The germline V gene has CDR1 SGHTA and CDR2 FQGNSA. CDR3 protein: CASSEERGAEQYF. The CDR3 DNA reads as TGTGCCAGCAGCGAAGAACGCGGGGCCGAGCAGTACTTC.

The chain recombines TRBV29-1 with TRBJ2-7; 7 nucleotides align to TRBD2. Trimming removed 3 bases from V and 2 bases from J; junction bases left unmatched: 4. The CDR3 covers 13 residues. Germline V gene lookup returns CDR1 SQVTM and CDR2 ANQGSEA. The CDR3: CSVDGSGAYEQYF. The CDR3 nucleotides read TGCAGCGTTGACGGCAGCGGGGCCTACGAGCAGTACTTC.

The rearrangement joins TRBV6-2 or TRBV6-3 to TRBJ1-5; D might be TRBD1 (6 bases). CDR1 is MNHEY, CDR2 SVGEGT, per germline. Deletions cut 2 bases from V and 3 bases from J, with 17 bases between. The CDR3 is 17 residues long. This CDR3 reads CASSYGGGQGYNQPQHF. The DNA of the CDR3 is TGTGCCAGCAGTTACGGGGGGGGACAAGGATACAATCAGCCCCAGCATTTT.

The CDR3 is CASSLVGTRHGYTF. CDR3 DNA: TGTGCCAGCAGCTTAGTCGGGACAAGACATGGCTACACCTTC. The V and J genes are TRBV7-9 and TRBJ1-2; possible D gene TRBD1, 6 bases. Per the germline V gene, CDR1 is SEHNR and CDR2 is FQNEAQ (reference sequence). V lost 1 base, J lost 6 bases, and 12 bases lay in between. The CDR3 consists of 14 residues.

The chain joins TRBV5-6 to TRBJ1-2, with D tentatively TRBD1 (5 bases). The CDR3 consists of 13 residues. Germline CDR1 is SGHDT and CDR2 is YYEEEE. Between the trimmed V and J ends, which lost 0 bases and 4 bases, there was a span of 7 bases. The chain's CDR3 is CASSLGQSYGYTF. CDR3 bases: TGTGCCAGCAGCTTGGGACAGAGCTATGGCTACACCTTC.

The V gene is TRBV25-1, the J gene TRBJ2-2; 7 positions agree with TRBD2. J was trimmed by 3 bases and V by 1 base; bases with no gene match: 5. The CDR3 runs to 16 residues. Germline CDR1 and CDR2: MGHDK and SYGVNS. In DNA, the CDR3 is TGTGCCAGCAGTGAATTCCGGAGCGGGGACACCGGGGAGCTGTTTTTT. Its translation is CASSEFRSGDTGELFF.

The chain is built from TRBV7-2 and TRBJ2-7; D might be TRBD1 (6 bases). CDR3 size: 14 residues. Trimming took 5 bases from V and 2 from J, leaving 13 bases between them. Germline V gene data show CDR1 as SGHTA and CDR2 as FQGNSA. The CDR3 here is CASSQGSSAYEQYF. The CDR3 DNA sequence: TGTGCCAGCAGCCAGGGGTCTTCAGCCTACGAGCAGTACTTC.

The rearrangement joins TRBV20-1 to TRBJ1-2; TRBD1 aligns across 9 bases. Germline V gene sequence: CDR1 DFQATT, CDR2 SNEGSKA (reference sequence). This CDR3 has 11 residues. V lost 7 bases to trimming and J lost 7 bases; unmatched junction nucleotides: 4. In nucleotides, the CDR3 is TGCAGTGTCAGACAGGGGGTTGGCTACACCTTC. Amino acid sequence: CSVRQGVGYTF.

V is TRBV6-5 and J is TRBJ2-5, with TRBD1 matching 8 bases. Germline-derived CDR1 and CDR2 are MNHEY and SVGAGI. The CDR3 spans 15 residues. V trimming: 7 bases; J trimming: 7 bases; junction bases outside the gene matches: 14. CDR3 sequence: CASTPGTGGYWTQYF. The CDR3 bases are TGTGCCAGCACCCCTGGGACAGGCGGTTATTGGACCCAGTACTTC.

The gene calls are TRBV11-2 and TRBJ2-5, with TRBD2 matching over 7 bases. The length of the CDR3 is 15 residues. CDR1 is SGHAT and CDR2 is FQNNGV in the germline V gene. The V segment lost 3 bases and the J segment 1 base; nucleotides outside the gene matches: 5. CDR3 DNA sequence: TGTGCCAGCAGCTTCGGGTCTAGCGGCCAAGAGACCCAGTACTTC. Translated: CASSFGSSGQETQYF. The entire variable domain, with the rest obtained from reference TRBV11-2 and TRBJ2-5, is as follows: EAGVAQSPRYKIIEKRQSVAFWCNPISGHATLYWYQQILGQGPKLLIQFQNNGVVDDSQLPKDRFSAERLKGVDSTLKIQPAKLEDSAVYLCASSFGSSGQETQYFGPGTRLLVL.

The CDR3 loop is CASSYPGRGYNEQFF. The CDR3 DNA reads as TGTGCCAGCAGTTACCCGGGCAGGGGCTACAATGAGCAGTTCTTC. This chain uses TRBV6-6 with TRBJ2-1, with D possibly being TRBD1 (6 bases). V was cut by 2 bases and J by 3 bases, with 11 bases left in between. The CDR3 is 15 residues long. Germline CDR1 MNHNY, CDR2 SVGAGI (reference sequence).

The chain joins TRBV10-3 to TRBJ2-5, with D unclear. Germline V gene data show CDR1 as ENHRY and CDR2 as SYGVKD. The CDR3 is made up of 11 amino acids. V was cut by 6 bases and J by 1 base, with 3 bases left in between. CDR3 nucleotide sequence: TGTGCCATCAGCGTCCAAGAGACCCAGTACTTC. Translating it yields CAISVQETQYF.